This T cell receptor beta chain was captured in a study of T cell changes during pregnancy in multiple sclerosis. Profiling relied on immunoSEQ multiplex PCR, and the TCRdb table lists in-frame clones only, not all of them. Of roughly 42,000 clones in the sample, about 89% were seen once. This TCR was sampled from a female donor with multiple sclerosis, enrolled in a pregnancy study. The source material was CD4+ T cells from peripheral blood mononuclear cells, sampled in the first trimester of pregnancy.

CDR3 residues: CASSQTSKYQETQYF. The CDR3 DNA reads as TGTGCCAGCAGCCAGACTAGCAAGTACCAAGAGACCCAGTACTTC. The chain has TRBV7-2 and TRBJ2-5, with 7 bases matching TRBD2. J gave up 0 bases and V 5 bases, and 6 bases lay outside the gene matches. The CDR3 totals 15 residues. Germline V gene sequence: CDR1 SGHTA, CDR2 FQGNSA.